This entry is about one TCR beta chain. A read error may account for a junction end that differs from germline. The germline CDR1 and CDR2 sequences are SGHRS and YFSETQ. The CDR3 sequence is 14 residues long. The protocol was immunoSEQ multiplex PCR, while the TCRdb copy is restricted to in-frame clones and leaves out a portion. Among tens of thousands of clones listed, 84% were seen once. This sample is drawn from a study of OX40 agonist ivuxolimab in advanced cancers. In the study overall: Dose-escalation patients' cancers were hepatocellular carcinoma, melanoma, renal cell or head and neck cancer.

This chain joins TRBV5-1 and TRBJ1-2; D ambiguous. This TCR was recovered from an adult with an advanced solid tumor such as melanoma, head and neck, liver or kidney cancer. Sequences were derived from CD4+ or CD8+ T cells sorted from blood, sampled in a trial of the OX40 agonist ivuxolimab. As DNA, the CDR3 is TGCGCCAGCAGATTGGACCCGAGCGGCTATGGCTACACCTTC. It codes for CASRLDPSGYGYTF.